This TCR beta chain was obtained from a study of neurological immune-mediated disorders. Whole-study findings and limits: The phylogenetic placement of 18 of 34 multiple sclerosis patients' repertoires in one related-CDR3 cluster constitutes a possible signature. As far as clinical or MRI features were concerned, none was associated with the multiple sclerosis repertoire cluster.

The cDNA came from 5'RACE, which used 10-nucleotide random UMIs. Over 200 million TCR-beta sequences (from 15-18 subjects) were yielded by each sequencing run. TCRdb used MiXCR to reprocess the 5' RACE reads, holding one entry per CDR3 protein. The repertoire has 90,000 to 100,000 distinct CDR3 sequences, roughly 3.5% of them found once; the top ten carry approximately 5.9%. V dropped 1 base and J dropped 5 bases, with 11 bases sitting between them. The CDR3 has 14 amino acids. Germline V gene sequence: CDR1 SGHTA, CDR2 FQGNSA. Of note for this clonotype: Its target is not known.

Material: PBMCs. The receptor's source is a woman younger than 30 with multiple sclerosis. The J gene is TRBJ1-2, the V gene TRBV7-2; D perhaps matches TRBD1 (5 bases). CDR3 nucleotides: TGTGCCAGCAGCTTAGGCGATGGGGGATATGGCTACACCTTC. Amino acids: CASSLGDGGYGYTF.